The 10 T cell receptor beta chains given below trace back to one sample, sequenced in a study of T cells in Graves' hyperthyroidism and ophthalmopathy. TCR beta CDR3 regions were amplified from RNA. The study used the HTBI primer set for a first-round RT-PCR of the TCR CDR3. TCRdb re-called the multiplex PCR reads through MiXCR, storing one row per CDR3 protein. The table records about 640,000 distinct CDR3 sequences, under 25% of them present only once. Sequencing used blood. All receptors derive from a man aged 25-40 years with Graves' ophthalmopathy.

This clonotype was counted between two and nine times. The chain employs TRBV6-2 or TRBV6-3 and TRBJ2-1, with D possibly being TRBD2 (5 bases). V lost 5 bases, J lost 2 bases, and 13 bases lay in between. This CDR3 region has 15 residues. Germline V lookup: CDR1 MNHEY, CDR2 SVGEGT. CDR3 in amino acids: CASSEIGITYNEQFF. As DNA, the CDR3 is TGTGCCAGCAGTGAAATCGGGATAACCTACAATGAGCAGTTCTTC.

This chain connects TRBV7-9 to TRBJ2-7; either TRBD1 or TRBD2 may supply D (5 bases each). CDR3 length: 16 amino acids. Germline V gene sequence: CDR1 SEHNR, CDR2 FQNEAQ (reference sequence). V lost 7 bases and J lost 2, with 21 bases in between. The DNA for the CDR3 is TGTGCCAGCACCCCACGCAGGGAGTTTCGACCCTACGAGCAGTACTTC. Translating gives CASTPRREFRPYEQYF.

This clonotype has only a few counts. The rearrangement joins TRBV12-3 or TRBV12-4 to TRBJ1-5, with D maybe TRBD1 (6 bases). The CDR3 runs 13 residues. The V end was cut by 6 bases, the J end by 7 bases, with 13 bases between. Here the CDR3 reads CASREGGNQPQHF. CDR3 DNA sequence: TGTGCCAGCAGAGAGGGGGGAAACCAGCCCCAGCATTTT.

The V call is TRBV28, the J call TRBJ2-1; 8 bases agree with TRBD2. Germline CDR1 MDHEN, CDR2 SYDVKM. The CDR3 covers 17 residues. The V gene end was trimmed by 7 bases and the J gene end by 4 bases; junction bases not matched to a gene: 15. The CDR3 nucleotides are TGTGCCAGCACCTCGGGAGGGAGGGCCCGATTTTACAATGAGCAGTTCTTC. Residues: CASTSGGRARFYNEQFF. The whole variable domain, remainder taken from reference TRBV28 and TRBJ2-1, is DVKVTQSSRYLVKRTGEKVFLECVQDMDHENMFWYRQDPGLGLRLIYFSYDVKMKEKGDIPEGYSVSREKKERFSLILESASTNQTSMYLCASTSGGRARFYNEQFFGPGTRLTVL.

The sample holds many counts of this clonotype. This sequence joins TRBV5-1 and TRBJ2-1; TRBD2 matches 8 bases. The CDR3 extends over 18 amino acids. Germline loops: CDR1 SGHRS, CDR2 YFSETQ. Trimming removed 0 bases from V and 0 bases from J; junction bases left unmatched: 8. CDR3 bases: TGCGCCAGCAGCTTGGGCCGTGGGAGCGGGAGCTCCTACAATGAGCAGTTCTTC. This gives the protein CASSLGRGSGSSYNEQFF. Using reference TRBV5-1 and TRBJ2-1 for the parts outside the CDR3, the full variable domain is KAGVTQTPRYLIKTRGQQVTLSCSPISGHRSVSWYQQTPGQGLQFLFEYFSETQRNKGNFPGRFSGRQFSNSRSEMNVSTLELGDSALYLCASSLGRGSGSSYNEQFFGPGTRLTVL.

The V and J genes are TRBV9 and TRBJ2-1, with D possibly being TRBD2 (6 bases). Germline assignment: CDR1 SGDLS and CDR2 YYNGEE. This CDR3 has 15 amino acids. The V gene lost 0 bases and the J gene lost 3 bases, with 10 bases spanning the gap. This CDR3 reads CASSVDGEVYNEQFF. CDR3 coding DNA: TGTGCCAGCAGCGTAGATGGGGAGGTCTACAATGAGCAGTTCTTC.

This clonotype has only a few counts. The chain uses TRBV4-1 and TRBJ1-2, with D hard to call. Germline V CDR1 and CDR2: MGHRA, YSYEKL. V dropped 0 bases and J dropped 4 bases, with 15 bases sitting between them. This CDR3 spans 16 amino acids. The CDR3 here is CASSQEPLSRRYGYTF. DNA of the CDR3: TGCGCCAGCAGCCAAGAACCCCTGTCCAGGCGCTATGGCTACACCTTC.

There are a few counts of this clonotype. The V call is TRBV5-1, the J call TRBJ2-7; maybe TRBD1 (8 bases). The CDR3 spans 15 residues. Germline CDR1 is SGHRS and CDR2 is YFSETQ. Trimming left V 3 bases short and J 5 bases short, with 18 bases between. The CDR3 region has the DNA TGCGCCAGCAGCTCAGGACAGGGAGGGAGAAACGAGCAGTACTTC. Amino acid sequence: CASSSGQGGRNEQYF.

V usage is TRBV7-2 and J usage is TRBJ1-2, with D possibly matching TRBD1 (6 bases). Germline CDR1 and CDR2: SGHTA and FQGNSA. The CDR3 has 18 residues. V shed 1 base and J shed 7 bases, with 25 bases lying between them. DNA for the CDR3: TGTGCCAGCAGCTTAGAGCGGGGTAGACCGGGGGCGCCGGGTGGCTACACCTTC. Its protein is CASSLERGRPGAPGGYTF. The variable domain in full, completed from reference TRBV7-2 and TRBJ1-2, reads GAGVSQSPSNKVTEKGKDVELRCDPISGHTALYWYRQSLGQGLEFLIYFQGNSAPDKSGLPSDRFSAERTGGSVSTLTIQRTQQEDSAVYLCASSLERGRPGAPGGYTFGSGTRLTVV.

V gene TRBV20-1 combines with J gene TRBJ2-5; 9 bases are a match to TRBD2. Germline CDR1 reads DFQATT; CDR2 reads SNEGSKA (reference sequence). The CDR3 totals 14 residues. Unmatched junction bases numbered 8, after V lost 4 bases and J lost 5 bases. The CDR3 region has the DNA TGCAGTGCTACGCGGGAGGGCCGGGAGGAGACCCAGTACTTC. Its protein product is CSATREGREETQYF.